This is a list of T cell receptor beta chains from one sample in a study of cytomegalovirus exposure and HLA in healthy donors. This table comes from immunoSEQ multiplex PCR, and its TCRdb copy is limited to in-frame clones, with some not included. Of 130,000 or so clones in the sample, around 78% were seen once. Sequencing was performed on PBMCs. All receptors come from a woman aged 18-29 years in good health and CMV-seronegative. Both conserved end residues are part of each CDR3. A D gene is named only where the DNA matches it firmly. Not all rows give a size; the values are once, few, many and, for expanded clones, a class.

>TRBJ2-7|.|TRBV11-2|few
CASTYSRVSGEQYF
TGTGCCAGCACTTACTCCAGGGTTTCCGGCGAGCAGTACTTC
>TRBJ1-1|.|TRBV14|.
CASQRGSEAFF
TGTGCCAGCCAACGGGGTTCTGAAGCTTTCTTT
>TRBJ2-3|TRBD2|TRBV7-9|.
CASSETSGRTDTQYF
TGTGCCAGCAGCGAAACTAGCGGGAGGACAGATACGCAGTATTTT
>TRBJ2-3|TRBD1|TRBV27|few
CASSLGQGASTDTQYF
TGTGCCAGCAGTTTAGGACAGGGGGCGAGCACAGATACGCAGTATTTT
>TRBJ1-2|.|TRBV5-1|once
CASSLGRGSGYTF
TGCGCCAGCAGCTTGGGAAGGGGCAGTGGCTACACCTTC
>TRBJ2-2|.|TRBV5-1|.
CASSLATGNTGELFF
TGCGCCAGCAGCTTGGCCACAGGGAACACCGGGGAGCTGTTTTTT
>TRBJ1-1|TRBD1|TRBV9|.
CASSSQGYTEAFF
TGTGCCAGCAGCTCACAGGGGTACACTGAAGCTTTCTTT
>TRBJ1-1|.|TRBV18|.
CASSPRENTEAFF
TGTGCCAGCTCACCACGCGAGAACACTGAAGCTTTCTTT
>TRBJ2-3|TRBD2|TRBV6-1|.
CASSDSGRAPGTDTQYF
TGTGCCAGCAGTGATAGCGGGAGGGCCCCCGGCACAGATACGCAGTATTTT
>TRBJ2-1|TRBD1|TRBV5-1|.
CASSEAGTEINEQFF
TGCGCCAGCAGCGAGGCCGGGACAGAAATAAATGAGCAGTTCTTC
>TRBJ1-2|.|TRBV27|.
CATRPIPGYGYTF
TGTGCCACCCGCCCGATCCCGGGCTATGGCTACACCTTC
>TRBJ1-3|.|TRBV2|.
CASTKETAGNTIYF
TGTGCCAGCACAAAGGAGACAGCCGGAAACACCATATATTTT
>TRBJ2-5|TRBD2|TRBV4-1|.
CASSQDPLAGGVETQYF
TGCGCCAGCAGCCAAGACCCTTTAGCGGGAGGGGTAGAGACCCAGTACTTC